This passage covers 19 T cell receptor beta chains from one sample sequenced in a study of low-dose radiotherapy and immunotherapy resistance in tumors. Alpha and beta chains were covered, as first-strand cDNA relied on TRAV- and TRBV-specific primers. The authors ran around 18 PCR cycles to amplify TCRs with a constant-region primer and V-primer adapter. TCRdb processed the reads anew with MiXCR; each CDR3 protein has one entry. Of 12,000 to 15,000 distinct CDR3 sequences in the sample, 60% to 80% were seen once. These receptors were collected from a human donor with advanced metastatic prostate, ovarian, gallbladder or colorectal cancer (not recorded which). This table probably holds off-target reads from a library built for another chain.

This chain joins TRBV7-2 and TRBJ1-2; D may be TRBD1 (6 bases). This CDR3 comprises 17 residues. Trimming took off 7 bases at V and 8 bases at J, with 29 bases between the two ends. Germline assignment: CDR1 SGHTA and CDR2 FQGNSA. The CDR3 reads CASTRRAGTRDSGGYTF. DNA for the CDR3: TGTGCCAGCACCAGGAGAGCCGGGACACGGGACTCTGGAGGCTACACCTTC.

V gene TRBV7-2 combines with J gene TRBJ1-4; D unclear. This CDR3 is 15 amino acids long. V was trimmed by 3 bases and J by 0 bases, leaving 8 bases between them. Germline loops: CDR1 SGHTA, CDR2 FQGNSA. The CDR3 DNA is TGTGCCAGCAGCTTTGGGGAAGCAACTAATGAAAAACTGTTTTTT. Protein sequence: CASSFGEATNEKLFF.

CDR3 protein: CATRAGGTSQETQYF. CDR3 coding DNA: TGTGCCACCAGAGCGGGGGGGACTTCCCAAGAGACCCAGTACTTC. This chain uses TRBV10-3 with TRBJ2-5; 10 bases match TRBD2. The CDR3 consists of 15 residues. V shed 10 bases, J shed 1 base, and the junction held 9 bases outside the gene matches. Germline lookup yields CDR1 ENHRY and CDR2 SYGVKD.

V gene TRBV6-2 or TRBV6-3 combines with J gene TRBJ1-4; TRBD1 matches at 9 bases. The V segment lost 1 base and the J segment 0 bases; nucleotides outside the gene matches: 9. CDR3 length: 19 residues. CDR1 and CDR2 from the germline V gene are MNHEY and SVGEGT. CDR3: CASSYWEPGQGATNEKLFF. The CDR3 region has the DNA TGTGCCAGCAGTTACTGGGAGCCGGGACAGGGTGCAACTAATGAAAAACTGTTTTTT.

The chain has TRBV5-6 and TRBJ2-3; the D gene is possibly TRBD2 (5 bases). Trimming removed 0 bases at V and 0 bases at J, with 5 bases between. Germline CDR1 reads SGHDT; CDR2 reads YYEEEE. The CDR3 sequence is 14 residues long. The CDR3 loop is CASSLGTSTDTQYF. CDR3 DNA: TGTGCCAGCAGCTTGGGGACTAGCACAGATACGCAGTATTTT.

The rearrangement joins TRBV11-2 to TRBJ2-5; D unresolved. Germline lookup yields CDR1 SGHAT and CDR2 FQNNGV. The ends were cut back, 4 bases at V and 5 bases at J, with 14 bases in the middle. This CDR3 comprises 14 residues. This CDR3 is CASSSRRTEETQYF. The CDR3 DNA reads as TGTGCCAGCAGCTCCCGTCGGACGGAGGAGACCCAGTACTTC.

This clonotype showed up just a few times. For the CDR3, the DNA is TGTGCCATCACCAACCAACCCGGAGATGAGCAGTTCTTC. It is translated as CAITNQPGDEQFF. The chain uses TRBV10-3 and TRBJ2-1; D remains ambiguous. CDR1 is ENHRY, CDR2 SYGVKD, per germline. Between the trimmed V and J ends, which lost 7 bases and 8 bases, there was a span of 15 bases. This CDR3 is built from 13 residues.

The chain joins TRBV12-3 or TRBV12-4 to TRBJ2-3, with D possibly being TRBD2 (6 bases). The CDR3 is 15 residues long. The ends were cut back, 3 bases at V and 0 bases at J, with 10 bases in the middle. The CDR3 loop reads CASSFGGTSTDTQYF. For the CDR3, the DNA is TGTGCCAGCAGTTTTGGGGGGACCAGCACAGATACGCAGTATTTT.

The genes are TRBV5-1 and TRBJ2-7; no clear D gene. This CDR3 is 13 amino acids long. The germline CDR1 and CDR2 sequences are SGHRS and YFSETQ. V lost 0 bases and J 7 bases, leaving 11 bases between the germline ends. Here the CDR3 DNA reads TGCGCCAGCAGCTTGGATACGCTGGGAGAGCAGTACTTC. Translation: CASSLDTLGEQYF.

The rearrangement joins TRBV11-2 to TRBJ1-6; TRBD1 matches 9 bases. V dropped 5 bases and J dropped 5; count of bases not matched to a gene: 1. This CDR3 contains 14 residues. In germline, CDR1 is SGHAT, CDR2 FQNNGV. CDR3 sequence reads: CASSRTGDNSPLHF. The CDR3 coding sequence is TGTGCCAGCAGCCGGACAGGGGATAATTCACCCCTCCACTTT.

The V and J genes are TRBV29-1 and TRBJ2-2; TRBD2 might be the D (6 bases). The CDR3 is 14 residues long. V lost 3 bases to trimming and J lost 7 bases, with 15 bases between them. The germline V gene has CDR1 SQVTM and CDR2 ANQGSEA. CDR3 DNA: TGCAGCGTTGATTCGGTGGGGCGGGGCGGGGAGCTGTTTTTT. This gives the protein CSVDSVGRGGELFF.

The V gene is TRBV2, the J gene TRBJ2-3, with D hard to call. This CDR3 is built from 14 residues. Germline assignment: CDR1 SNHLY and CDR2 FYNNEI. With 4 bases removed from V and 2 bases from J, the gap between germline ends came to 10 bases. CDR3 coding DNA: TGTGCCAGCAGTGTGTCGGGCGACACAGATACGCAGTATTTT. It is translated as CASSVSGDTDTQYF.

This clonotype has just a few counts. CDR3 DNA: TGTGCCAGCAGTTTGAGCACTAGGAATCAGCCCCAGCATTTT. Its protein is CASSLSTRNQPQHF. The rearrangement uses TRBV12-3 or TRBV12-4 and TRBJ1-5; no reliable D call. The CDR3 has 14 amino acids. Trimming pared 3 bases from V and 4 bases from J, leaving 10 bases between.

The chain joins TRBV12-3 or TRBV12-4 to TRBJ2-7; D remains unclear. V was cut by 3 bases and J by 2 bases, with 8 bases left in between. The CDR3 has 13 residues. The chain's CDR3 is CASSFRLTYEQYF. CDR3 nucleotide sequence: TGTGCCAGCAGTTTTAGGCTAACCTACGAGCAGTACTTC.

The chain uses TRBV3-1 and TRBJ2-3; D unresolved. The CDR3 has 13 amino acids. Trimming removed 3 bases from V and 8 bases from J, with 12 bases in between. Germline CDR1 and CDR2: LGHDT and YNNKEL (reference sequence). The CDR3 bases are TGTGCCAGCAGCCATAGTCGACGAGCTACGCAGTATTTT. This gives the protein CASSHSRRATQYF.

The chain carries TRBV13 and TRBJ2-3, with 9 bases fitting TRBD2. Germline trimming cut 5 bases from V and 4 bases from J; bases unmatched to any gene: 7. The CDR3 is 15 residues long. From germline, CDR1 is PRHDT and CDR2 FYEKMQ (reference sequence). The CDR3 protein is CASSRGGGDADTQYF. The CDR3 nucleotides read TGTGCCAGCAGCCGAGGCGGGGGGGATGCAGATACGCAGTATTTT.

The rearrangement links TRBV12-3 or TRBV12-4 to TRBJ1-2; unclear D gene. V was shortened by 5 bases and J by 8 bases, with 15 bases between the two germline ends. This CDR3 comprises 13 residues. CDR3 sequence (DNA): TGTGCCAGCAGTAACGGGCCCCCGGAGGGCTACACCTTC. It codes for CASSNGPPEGYTF.

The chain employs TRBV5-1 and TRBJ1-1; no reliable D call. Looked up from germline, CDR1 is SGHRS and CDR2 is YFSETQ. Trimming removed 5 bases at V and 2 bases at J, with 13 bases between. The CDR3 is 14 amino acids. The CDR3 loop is CASSGLGLNTEAFF. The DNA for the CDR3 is TGCGCCAGCAGTGGGCTGGGGTTAAACACTGAAGCTTTCTTT.

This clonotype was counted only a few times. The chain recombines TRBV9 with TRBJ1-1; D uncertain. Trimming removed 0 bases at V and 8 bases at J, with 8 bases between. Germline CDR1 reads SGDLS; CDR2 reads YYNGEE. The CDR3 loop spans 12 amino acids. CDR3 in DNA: TGTGCCAGCAGCGTAGCTCTGAGCGAAGCTTTCTTT. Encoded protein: CASSVALSEAFF.